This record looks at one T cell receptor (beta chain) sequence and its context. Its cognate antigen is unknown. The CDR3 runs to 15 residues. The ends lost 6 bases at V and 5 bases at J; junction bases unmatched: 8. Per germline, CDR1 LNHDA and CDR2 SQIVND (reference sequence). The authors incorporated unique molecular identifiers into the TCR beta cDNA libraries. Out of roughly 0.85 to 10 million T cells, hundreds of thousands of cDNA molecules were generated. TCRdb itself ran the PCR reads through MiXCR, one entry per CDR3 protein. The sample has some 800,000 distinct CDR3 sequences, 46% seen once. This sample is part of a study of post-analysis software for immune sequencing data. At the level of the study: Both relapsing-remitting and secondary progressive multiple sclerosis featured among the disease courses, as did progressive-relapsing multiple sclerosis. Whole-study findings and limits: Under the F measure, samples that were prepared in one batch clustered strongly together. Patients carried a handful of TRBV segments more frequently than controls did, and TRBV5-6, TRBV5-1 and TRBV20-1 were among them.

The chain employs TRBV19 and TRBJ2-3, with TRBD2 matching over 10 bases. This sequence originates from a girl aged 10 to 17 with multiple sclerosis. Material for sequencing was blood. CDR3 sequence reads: CASSSSGSEGDTQYF. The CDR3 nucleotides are TGTGCCAGTAGCTCTAGCGGGAGTGAGGGAGATACGCAGTATTTT.